Below, 10 T cell receptor beta chains from the same sample are listed, as sequenced in a study of T-cell reconstitution after alpha-beta-depleted transplantation in children. Unique molecular identifiers were incorporated when the TCRbeta library was constructed. MiXCR was run by TCRdb on the PCR reads, yielding one entry per CDR3 protein. The sample includes hundreds of thousands of distinct CDR3 sequences, about an eighth of them seen just once. The sample in question was PBMCs, mostly from graft donor cells, obtained 360 days after TCRalphabeta/CD19-depleted stem cell transplant. The receptor source for this set is a male patient younger than 18 who had a stem cell transplant for acute myeloid leukemia, so the T cells may come from the graft donor.

This clonotype occurred a few times. This sequence joins TRBV12-3 or TRBV12-4 and TRBJ2-7, with D possibly matching TRBD2 (5 bases). CDR3 length: 10 amino acids. CDR3 DNA: TGTGTCTCACTAGGCTACGAGCAGTACTTC. Its protein product is CVSLGYEQYF.

The V and J genes are TRBV6-4 and TRBJ2-3; tentatively, D is TRBD1 (6 bases). The V gene's germline CDR1 is MRHNA and CDR2 SNTAGT. The CDR3 has 15 residues. V was pared by 1 base and J by 3 bases, with 11 bases between. The CDR3 nucleotides read TGTGCCAGCAGTGACTGGGGGCGAGGGACAGATACGCAGTATTTT. Translated, it gives CASSDWGRGTDTQYF.

This clonotype was seen ten or more times. This chain links TRBV6-2 or TRBV6-3 with TRBJ2-5; TRBD2 agrees at 13 bases. V shed 6 bases, J shed 2 bases, and the junction held 6 bases outside the gene matches. CDR1 and CDR2 (germline): MNHEY, SVGEGT. The CDR3 length is 16 residues. CDR3 amino acids: CASSHRTSGRQETQYF. DNA for the CDR3: TGTGCCAGCAGCCACAGGACTAGCGGGAGACAAGAGACCCAGTACTTC.

The gene calls are TRBV6-5 and TRBJ2-3; TRBD2 might be the D (6 bases). This CDR3 is built from 19 residues. Looked up from germline, CDR1 is MNHEY and CDR2 is SVGAGI. V was trimmed by 2 bases and J by 5 bases, leaving 26 bases between them. The CDR3 spells CASSYPGRVGGASGDTQYF. CDR3 coding DNA: TGTGCCAGCAGTTACCCCGGTAGGGTGGGAGGAGCGTCCGGAGATACGCAGTATTTT.

Remarks on this clonotype: Germline is not matched at one junction end, which may reflect a read error. This CDR3 is CASSLSGLSYNEEFF. Here the CDR3 DNA reads TGTGCCAGCAGCTTAAGTGGACTTTCCTACAATGAGGAGTTCTTC. The chain combines TRBV7-3 with TRBJ2-1, with D possibly matching TRBD2 (5 bases). The CDR3 is 15 amino acids. From germline, CDR1 is SGHTA and CDR2 FQGTGA.

This clonotype came up a few times. J is TRBJ2-1 and V is TRBV18; the D is unclear. Germline V CDR1 and CDR2: KGHSH, LQKENI. The CDR3 spans 17 residues. V dropped 2 bases and J dropped 0 bases, with 14 bases sitting between them. The CDR3 protein is CASSPLGPTLSYNEQFF. Written as DNA, the CDR3 is TGTGCCAGCTCACCATTAGGCCCAACCCTCTCCTACAATGAGCAGTTCTTC.

The chain employs TRBV7-2 and TRBJ2-3; possible D gene TRBD2, 5 bases. Trimming removed 1 base at V and 4 bases at J, with 12 bases between. The germline V gene encodes CDR1 SGHTA and CDR2 FQGNSA. The CDR3 is 15 residues long. Here the CDR3 reads CASSLVLGSADTQYF. The CDR3 DNA reads as TGTGCCAGCAGCTTAGTCCTAGGGAGCGCAGATACGCAGTATTTT.

This clonotype was seen only a few times. The chain combines TRBV14 with TRBJ2-3, with 10 bases fitting TRBD2. Germline CDR1 is SGHDN and CDR2 is FVKESK. V trimming: 1 base; J trimming: 7 bases; junction bases outside the gene matches: 14. This CDR3 comprises 18 residues. CDR3 bases: TGTGCCAGCAGCCAAGGCCCCGTGAGCGGGAGGGCCAGAAATACGCAGTATTTT. Translation: CASSQGPVSGRARNTQYF.

The sample holds a few counts of this clonotype. V is TRBV29-1 and J is TRBJ2-5, with D perhaps TRBD2 (5 bases). Germline V gives CDR1 SQVTM, CDR2 ANQGSEA. The CDR3 is 13 amino acids. Trimming shortened V by 6 bases and J by 0 bases, and 11 bases separated the two germline ends. DNA of the CDR3: TGCAGCGTCCGGACTCTGTACCAAGAGACCCAGTACTTC. Translated: CSVRTLYQETQYF. The full variable domain, in which reference TRBV29-1 and TRBJ2-5 provide the parts outside the CDR3, is SAVISQKPSRDICQRGTSLTIQCQVDSQVTMMFWYRQQPGQSLTLIATANQGSEATYESGFVIDKFPISRPNLTFSTLTVSNMSPEDSSIYLCSVRTLYQETQYFGPGTRLLVL.

This clonotype was counted at least ten times. The rearrangement joins TRBV7-8 to TRBJ2-7, with 12 positions matching TRBD2. Looked up from germline, CDR1 is SGHVS and CDR2 is FQNEAQ. J gave up 4 bases and V 6 bases, and 19 bases lay outside the gene matches. The CDR3 loop spans 19 amino acids. The CDR3 region is CASRQDLLPTSGRLYEQYF. CDR3 nucleotide sequence: TGTGCCAGCAGGCAGGACCTACTACCCACTAGCGGGAGGCTATACGAGCAGTACTTC. Together with reference TRBV7-8 and TRBJ2-7, the CDR3 gives the full variable domain: GAGVSQSPRYKVAKRGQDVALRCDPISGHVSLFWYQQALGQGPEFLTYFQNEAQLDKSGLPSDRFFAERPEGSVSTLKIQRTQQEDSAVYLCASRQDLLPTSGRLYEQYFGPGTRLTVT.